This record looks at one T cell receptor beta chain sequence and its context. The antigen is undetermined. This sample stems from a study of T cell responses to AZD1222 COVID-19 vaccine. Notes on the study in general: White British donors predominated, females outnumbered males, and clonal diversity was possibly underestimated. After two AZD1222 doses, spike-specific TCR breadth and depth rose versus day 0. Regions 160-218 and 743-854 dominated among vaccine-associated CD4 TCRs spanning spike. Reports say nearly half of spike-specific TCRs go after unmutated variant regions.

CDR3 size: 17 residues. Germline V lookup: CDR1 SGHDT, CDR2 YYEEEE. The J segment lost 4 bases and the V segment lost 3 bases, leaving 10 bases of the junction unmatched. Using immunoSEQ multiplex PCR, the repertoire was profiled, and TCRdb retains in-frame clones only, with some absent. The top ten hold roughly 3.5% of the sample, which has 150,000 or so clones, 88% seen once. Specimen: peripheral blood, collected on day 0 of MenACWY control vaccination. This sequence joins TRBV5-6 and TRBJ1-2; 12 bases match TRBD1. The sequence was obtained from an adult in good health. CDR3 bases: TGTGCCAGCAGCTGGGGACAGGGGGCTGGGGGAAGCTATGGCTACACCTTC. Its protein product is CASSWGQGAGGSYGYTF.